A selection of T cell receptor beta chains follows, all from one sample in a study of naive and memory T cell subsets. Via MiXCR, TCRdb re-called the UMI-ligation and nested PCR reads, giving one row per CDR3 protein. The top ten clones hold less than 1% of a sample with about 120,000 distinct CDR3 sequences, roughly 36% of them seen once. Specimen: central memory CD4+ T cells from blood. The source is a human donor in good health. Both conserved end residues are part of each CDR3. Fields, in order: clone size, D gene, J gene, V gene, CDR3 DNA, CDR3 protein. A D gene is named only where the DNA matches it firmly. Clone size is shown for a subset of rows, as once, few, many or a class of expanded clone.

>NA|NA|TRBJ2-7|TRBV20-1
TGCAGTGCCCCGGGGGTGTCAGAATACGAGCAGTACTTC
CSAPGVSEYEQYF
>NA|TRBD1|TRBJ2-5|TRBV7-2
TGTGCCAGCAGCTTAGCGCTAGGGGGCAGAAGAGAGACCCAGTACTTC
CASSLALGGRRETQYF
>NA|NA|TRBJ2-5|TRBV11-2
TGTGCCAGCAGCTTAGGAACCAGGGGTGTCGAAGAGACCCAGTACTTC
CASSLGTRGVEETQYF
>few|NA|TRBJ2-1|TRBV20-1
TGCAGTGCTAGAGATGATTCGGTATATGCAAATGAGCAGTTCTTC
CSARDDSVYANEQFF
>NA|TRBD1|TRBJ1-5|TRBV7-2
TGTGCCAGCAGCTCCCCGGTAGGGGGCATCGGCAATCAGCCCCAGCATTTT
CASSSPVGGIGNQPQHF
>NA|NA|TRBJ2-2|TRBV5-5
TGTGCCAGCAGCTTGCGGACCGAAAACACCGGGGAGCTGTTTTTT
CASSLRTENTGELFF
>NA|NA|TRBJ2-1|TRBV6-6
TGTGCCAGCAGGTTAACTAGCTCCTACAATGAGCAGTTCTTC
CASRLTSSYNEQFF
>few|TRBD1|TRBJ1-2|TRBV7-9
TGTGCCAGCAGCTTAGACGGGACAGGGGGCAGCTATGGCTACACCTTC
CASSLDGTGGSYGYTF
>NA|TRBD1|TRBJ1-4|TRBV7-2
TGTGCCAGCAGCATCCGGACAGGGGGAAATGAAAAACTGTTTTTT
CASSIRTGGNEKLFF
>NA|NA|TRBJ2-1|TRBV3-1
TGTGCCAGCAGGGCAGCTAGGGGTGAGCAGTTCTTC
CASRAARGEQFF
>few|NA|TRBJ2-7|TRBV6-5
TGTGCCAGCAGTTCTACAGCGTCCGAGGGAAACGAGCAGTACTTC
CASSSTASEGNEQYF
>NA|NA|TRBJ1-1|TRBV5-1
TGCGCCAGCAGCTTGCTTGCCAGGGGCACTGAAGCTTTCTTT
CASSLLARGTEAFF
>NA|TRBD1|TRBJ2-1|TRBV13
TGTGCCAGCAGCCCCGGACAGGGGAACCCCTACAATGAGCAGTTCTTC
CASSPGQGNPYNEQFF
>NA|NA|TRBJ2-7|TRBV6-2/TRBV6-3
TGTGCCAGCAGTTACAAGAGACAGTTTGGGGCATACGAGCAGTACTTC
CASSYKRQFGAYEQYF
>NA|NA|TRBJ2-1|TRBV7-8
TGTGCCAGCGTAAGGGAGACATCTGGTTCCCAGTTCTTC
CASVRETSGSQFF
>NA|NA|TRBJ1-6|TRBV7-2
TGTGCCAGCAGCTCCCAAGGGCCGGGAAATTCACCCCTCCACTTT
CASSSQGPGNSPLHF
>NA|NA|TRBJ1-5|TRBV3-1
TGTGCCAGCAGCCAAGGACGGATTAGCAATCAGCCCCAGCATTTT
CASSQGRISNQPQHF
>NA|NA|TRBJ2-3|TRBV20-1
TGCAGTGCTAGAGTTAAAGGGACTCTCGCGTATTTT
CSARVKGTLAYF
>few|NA|TRBJ2-1|TRBV20-1
TGCAGTGCCCCGGACCTGAGGATCTGGGCGGAAACCTACAATGAGCAGTTCTTC
CSAPDLRIWAETYNEQFF
>few|NA|TRBJ2-7|TRBV18
TGTGCCAGCTCACCCGGCGCTTTGAGCTCCTACGAGCAGTACTTC
CASSPGALSSYEQYF
>many|TRBD2|TRBJ2-1|TRBV7-6
TGTGCCAGCAGCGTTAGCGGGCAGTCCTACAATGAGCAGTTCTTC
CASSVSGQSYNEQFF
>NA|NA|TRBJ1-1|TRBV9
TGTGCCAGCAGCGTAGGACCCATGAACACTGAAGCTTTCTTT
CASSVGPMNTEAFF
>NA|NA|TRBJ2-7|TRBV25-1
TGTGCCAGCAGTGAATATGGCAGGGGAGTATCCTACGAGCAGTACTTC
CASSEYGRGVSYEQYF
>many|TRBD2|TRBJ2-1|TRBV29-1
TGCAGCGTTGAAGTCGGAGCGGGAGATGAGCAGTTCTTC
CSVEVGAGDEQFF
>NA|TRBD2|TRBJ2-1|TRBV12-3/TRBV12-4
TGTGCCAGCAGTTGGGGGAGGGCCGGGAGCAATGAGCAGTTCTTC
CASSWGRAGSNEQFF
>NA|TRBD1|TRBJ2-3|TRBV9
TGTGCCAGCAGCACCCGTGGGGACAGGAGCACAGATACGCAGTATTTT
CASSTRGDRSTDTQYF
>few|TRBD2|TRBJ2-1|TRBV5-4
TGTGCCAGCTTCGGCGGGAGCACCTCCTACAATGAGCAGTTCTTC
CASFGGSTSYNEQFF
>NA|NA|TRBJ1-5|TRBV28
TGTGCCAGCAGTATGGGACAACAGTATCAGCCCCAGCATTTT
CASSMGQQYQPQHF
>few|NA|TRBJ1-5|TRBV6-2/TRBV6-3
TGTGCCAGCAGTTCTATGAATCAGCCCCAGCATTTT
CASSSMNQPQHF
>NA|NA|TRBJ1-1|TRBV28
TGTGCCAGCAGTTTTTATCGTATGAGGGGGAACACTGAAGCTTTCTTT
CASSFYRMRGNTEAFF
>many|TRBD2|TRBJ2-2|TRBV10-2
TGCGCCAGCGGGAGCGGGAGTCTCCCCGGGGAGCTGTTTTTT
CASGSGSLPGELFF
>NA|NA|TRBJ2-7|TRBV7-2
TGTGCCAGCAGCTTAAATTACGGTCCCTACGAGCAGTACTTC
CASSLNYGPYEQYF
>few|TRBD2|TRBJ2-5|TRBV12-3/TRBV12-4
TGTGCCAGCAGTCCAACCGGACTAGCCCGTGAGACCCAGTACTTC
CASSPTGLARETQYF
>few|NA|TRBJ2-6|TRBV12-3/TRBV12-4
TGTGCCAGCAGTAAAAGGTCCTCTGGGGCCAACGTCCTGACTTTC
CASSKRSSGANVLTF
>NA|NA|TRBJ2-1|TRBV28
TGTGCCAGCAGGTACAGGGCGACCTACAATGAGCAGTTCTTC
CASRYRATYNEQFF
>few|TRBD2|TRBJ2-2|TRBV2
TGTGCCAGCAGCCTTCGGACTAGTAGGACCGGGGAGCTGTTTTTT
CASSLRTSRTGELFF
>few|NA|TRBJ2-1|TRBV10-2
TGCGCCAGCACCTTCTCCGGCAGGGCCCCCTACAATGAGCAGTTCTTC
CASTFSGRAPYNEQFF
>NA|NA|TRBJ2-1|TRBV12-3/TRBV12-4
TGTGCCAGCAGTTTAAGGGGGACCACGTACAATGAGCAGTTCTTC
CASSLRGTTYNEQFF
>NA|TRBD2|TRBJ2-7|TRBV5-1
TGCGCCAGCAGCTTGGGCGGGGGAAGCTCCTACGAGCAGTACTTC
CASSLGGGSSYEQYF
>few|NA|TRBJ2-6|TRBV4-3
TGCGCCAGCAGCCAAGCCCCTGGAGCAAGAGGGGCCAACGTCCTGACTTTC
CASSQAPGARGANVLTF
>NA|NA|TRBJ2-1|TRBV12-3/TRBV12-4
TGTGCCAGCAGTTCCAGGGGAAACCGGGTCAGGGATGAGCAGTTCTTC
CASSSRGNRVRDEQFF
>NA|NA|TRBJ2-1|TRBV20-1
TGCAGTGCGGGGGCGGGAATGCCGTACAATGAGCAGTTCTTC
CSAGAGMPYNEQFF
>NA|NA|TRBJ1-4|TRBV20-1
TGCAGTGCGCCTATCTCGACAACTAATGAAAAACTGTTTTTT
CSAPISTTNEKLFF
>NA|NA|TRBJ2-5|TRBV9
TGTGCCAGCAGCTTCGGGCCCAAAGAGACCCAGTACTTC
CASSFGPKETQYF
>NA|NA|TRBJ2-7|TRBV24-1
TGTGCCACCAGTGATCGTCGTTCCGAGCAGTACTTC
CATSDRRSEQYF
>NA|TRBD2|TRBJ2-3|TRBV12-3/TRBV12-4
TGTGCCAGCAGTTCGGGGGGAGGACTAGCGGGACCATCCCTTGTGGGCACAGATACGCAGTATTTT
CASSSGGGLAGPSLVGTDTQYF
>NA|NA|TRBJ2-5|TRBV15
TGTGCCACCAGCAGAGATCTCGGCAGGAAAGAGACCCAGTACTTC
CATSRDLGRKETQYF
>NA|NA|TRBJ2-1|TRBV7-9
TGTGCCAGCAGCTTAGATTACGGCCAGTTAAGCAGAACCCTAAATGAGCAGTTCTTC
CASSLDYGQLSRTLNEQFF
>many|TRBD2|TRBJ2-7|TRBV29-1
TGCAGCGTACGGACTAGCGGGAACAGGTACGAGCAGTACTTC
CSVRTSGNRYEQYF
>many|TRBD1|TRBJ2-5|TRBV7-2
TGTGCCAGCACCCCGAGACCCGGGACAGGTCGAGAGACCCAGTACTTC
CASTPRPGTGRETQYF
>NA|NA|TRBJ1-2|TRBV7-2
TGTGCCAGCAGCCCCCTCCAGATATCCCGCCTCAGCTTACATAACTATGGCTACACCTTC
CASSPLQISRLSLHNYGYTF
>NA|TRBD2|TRBJ2-3|TRBV7-8
TGTGCCAGCAGCCTGACTAGCGGGATACCAGATACGCAGTATTTT
CASSLTSGIPDTQYF
>few|TRBD2|TRBJ2-3|TRBV5-1
TGCGCCAGCAGTCCCGGAGCGGGACCTAGCACAGATACGCAGTATTTT
CASSPGAGPSTDTQYF
>few|NA|TRBJ2-5|TRBV11-2
TGTGCCAGCAGCTTAGAGCGGCGACGGGGGGAGACCCAGTACTTC
CASSLERRRGETQYF
>once|NA|TRBJ2-2|TRBV5-1
TGCGCCAGCAGCGCCATACAGGGAGATAGCGGGGAGCTGTTTTTT
CASSAIQGDSGELFF